This TCR beta chain was observed in a study of persistence of HIV-infected CD4 T cells. Across the whole study: Blood samples, up to 180 mL, came from multiple time points, except two leukapheresis donors sampled once.

This clone was found a few times. Its specificity is not known. General observations from the study: Within sorted populations, more oligoclonal TCRs accompanied more oligoclonal proviruses. Antigen-responding cells were enriched for degenerate expanded CDR3beta sequences.

Sequencing used immunoSEQ version 4 in survey mode. Using immunoSEQ multiplex PCR, the repertoire was profiled, and TCRdb retains in-frame clones only, with some absent. The sample holds over 30,000 clones, 82% seen once. The stimulus was lysate of CMV-infected fibroblasts, about 10 ug/mL. CD40L/CD69 double-negative CD45RO-high memory CD4+ T cells were collected. Plasma HIV-1 RNA stayed below 50 copies/mL for at least 4 years. This specimen was CD4+ T cells sorted from PBMCs after 18-hour stimulation, taken from a patient who received antiretroviral therapy. The source is an adult woman with HIV who was CMV-seropositive.

This CDR3 reads CASRKDRASNQPQHF. CDR3 in DNA: TGTGCCAGTAGAAAGGACAGGGCTAGCAATCAGCCCCAGCATTTT. This chain links TRBV19 with TRBJ1-5; 8 bases match TRBD1. Germline CDR1 is LNHDA and CDR2 is SQIVND (reference sequence). This CDR3 region has 15 residues. Trimming took 6 bases from V and 0 from J; bases not matched to a gene: 4.